This T cell receptor beta chain emerged from a study of spatial heterogeneity in lung cancer. TCR cDNA molecules each carried a unique molecular identifier. Each CDR3 protein is one row after TCRdb ran MiXCR on the 5' RACE reads. The profile shows about 25,000 distinct CDR3 sequences, about 7% of them singletons. Germline V gives CDR1 PRHDT, CDR2 FYEKMQ (reference sequence). The CDR3 is 12 residues long. V was trimmed by 1 base and J by 7 bases, leaving 5 bases between them. The time point here: sample taken at primary tumor resection. There were 72 donors, all of them untreated patients with early-stage non-small cell lung cancer. The authors sequenced whole RNA from tumor, nontumor lung or frozen PBMC without sorting. This clonotype has a count of ten or more.

Source: PBMCs, taken at surgery. This sequence originates from a male donor with early-stage non-small cell lung cancer. The V and J genes are TRBV13 and TRBJ2-1, with D unresolved. The CDR3 spells CASSLEVNEQFF. The CDR3 DNA sequence: TGTGCCAGCAGCTTAGAAGTTAATGAGCAGTTCTTC.